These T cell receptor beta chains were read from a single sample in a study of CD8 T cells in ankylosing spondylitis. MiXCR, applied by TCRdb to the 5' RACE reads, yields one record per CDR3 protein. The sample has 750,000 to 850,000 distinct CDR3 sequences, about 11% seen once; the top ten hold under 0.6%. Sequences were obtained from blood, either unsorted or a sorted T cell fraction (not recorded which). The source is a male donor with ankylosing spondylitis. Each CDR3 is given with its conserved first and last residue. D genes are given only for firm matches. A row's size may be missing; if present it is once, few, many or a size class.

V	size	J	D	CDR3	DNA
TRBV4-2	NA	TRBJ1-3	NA	CASKDGFSGNTIYF	TGTGCCAGCAAAGATGGTTTCTCTGGAAACACCATATATTTT
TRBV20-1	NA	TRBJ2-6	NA	CSARTASGANVLTF	TGCAGTGCAAGGACAGCCTCTGGGGCCAACGTCCTGACTTTC
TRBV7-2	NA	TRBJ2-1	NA	CASTKDSYNEQFF	TGTGCCAGCACCAAGGACAGCTACAATGAGCAGTTCTTC
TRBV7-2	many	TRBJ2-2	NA	CASSWLEGELFF	TGTGCCAGCAGCTGGCTCGAAGGGGAGCTGTTTTTT
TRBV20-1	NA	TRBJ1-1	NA	CSARDWGAAEAFF	TGCAGTGCTAGAGATTGGGGGGCAGCTGAGGCTTTCTTT
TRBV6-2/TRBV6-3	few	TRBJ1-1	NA	CASSYSILSTEAFF	TGTGCCAGCAGTTACTCTATACTCTCCACTGAAGCTTTCTTT
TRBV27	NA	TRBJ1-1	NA	CASSLSTAPGGKAFF	TGTGCCAGCAGTTTATCGACGGCCCCCGGAGGGAAAGCTTTCTTT
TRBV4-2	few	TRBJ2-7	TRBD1	CASSLEQGVGTYEQYF	TGTGCCAGCAGCCTTGAACAGGGGGTAGGGACCTACGAGCAGTACTTC
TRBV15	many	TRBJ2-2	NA	CATSRDLNTGELFF	TGTGCCACCAGCAGAGATTTAAACACCGGGGAGCTGTTTTTT
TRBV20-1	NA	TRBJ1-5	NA	CSATDHDQPQHF	TGCAGTGCTACGGACCACGATCAGCCCCAGCATTTT
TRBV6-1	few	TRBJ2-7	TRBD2	CASSGTAGAIYEQYF	TGTGCCAGCAGTGGAACGGCGGGAGCAATATACGAGCAGTACTTC
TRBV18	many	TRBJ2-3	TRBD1	CASSPDRGTDTQYF	TGTGCCAGCTCACCGGACAGGGGCACAGATACGCAGTATTTT
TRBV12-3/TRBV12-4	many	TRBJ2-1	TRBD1	CASSLPTGYNEQFF	TGTGCCAGCAGTCTACCGACAGGGTACAATGAGCAGTTCTTC
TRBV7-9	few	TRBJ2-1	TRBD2	CASSSEGAGGPYNEQFF	TGTGCCAGCAGCTCAGAGGGGGCGGGAGGGCCCTACAATGAGCAGTTCTTC
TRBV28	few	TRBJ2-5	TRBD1	CASSFLQTGGYQETQYF	TGTGCCAGCAGTTTCCTCCAGACAGGGGGGTACCAAGAGACCCAGTACTTC
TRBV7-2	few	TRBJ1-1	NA	CASSPTAGLLNTEAFF	TGTGCCAGCAGCCCTACCGCGGGACTTTTGAACACTGAAGCTTTCTTT
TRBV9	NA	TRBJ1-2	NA	CASSAQGVDHYGYTF	TGTGCCAGCAGCGCACAAGGGGTAGATCACTATGGCTACACCTTC